The 26 T cell receptor beta chains below all came from one sample that was sequenced in a study of OX40 agonist ivuxolimab in advanced cancers. Using immunoSEQ multiplex PCR, the repertoire was profiled, and TCRdb retains in-frame clones only, with some absent. The data hold approximately 65,000 clones, with roughly 84% observed a single time. The sample was CD4+ or CD8+ T cells sorted from blood, taken in a trial of the OX40 agonist ivuxolimab. Source of these receptors: an adult with an advanced solid tumor such as melanoma, head and neck, liver or kidney cancer.

The chain is built from TRBV14 and TRBJ1-4; possibly TRBD1 for D (5 bases). CDR1 SGHDN and CDR2 FVKESK come from the germline V gene. V gave up 5 bases and J gave up 10 bases, with 8 bases separating them. The CDR3 has 11 residues. The CDR3 DNA reads as TGTGCCAGCAGCTCGGGGGGAAAACTGTTTTTT. Its translation is CASSSGGKLFF. Based on the CDR3 plus reference TRBV14 and TRBJ1-4, the full variable domain is EAGVTQFPSHSVIEKGQTVTLRCDPISGHDNLYWYRRVMGKEIKFLLHFVKESKQDESGMPNNRFLAERTGGTYSTLKVQPAELEDSGVYFCASSSGGKLFFGSGTQLSVL.

V and J are TRBV7-9 and TRBJ1-3; D remains ambiguous. CDR1 and CDR2 (germline): SEHNR, FQNEAQ (reference sequence). The V end lost 5 bases, the J end lost 0 bases, and 17 bases lay between the germline ends. The CDR3 spans 17 residues. In nucleotides, the CDR3 is TGTGCCAGCAGCCGCCCTGGCGGTAGAAACTCTGGAAACACCATATATTTT. This gives the protein CASSRPGGRNSGNTIYF.

The CDR3: CASSRTGSYGYTF. The CDR3 DNA follows: TGTGCCAGCAGCCGGACAGGTAGCTATGGCTACACCTTC. This rearrangement joins TRBV2 to TRBJ1-2, with 7 bases that match TRBD1. Germline lookup yields CDR1 SNHLY and CDR2 FYNNEI. The CDR3 runs 13 residues. V shed 6 bases, J shed 4 bases, and the junction held 5 bases outside the gene matches.

This chain connects TRBV19 to TRBJ1-2; D call uncertain. V lost 8 bases and J lost 6, with 13 bases in between. The CDR3 is made up of 12 amino acids. From germline, CDR1 is LNHDA and CDR2 SQIVND (reference sequence). CDR3 region: CASSFFGNGYTF. In DNA, the CDR3 is TGTGCCAGTTCCTTTTTTGGAAATGGCTACACCTTC.

The rearrangement links TRBV5-6 to TRBJ1-3; weak D call: TRBD1 (5 bases). The CDR3 runs to 15 residues. The germline V and J ends were trimmed by 4 bases and 4 bases, with 15 bases remaining between them. Germline assignment: CDR1 SGHDT and CDR2 YYEEEE. DNA of the CDR3: TGTGCCAGCAGCCTGGGACCCTACGACGGAAACACCATATATTTT. It specifies CASSLGPYDGNTIYF.

The rearrangement joins TRBV5-1 to TRBJ1-2; a possible D gene is TRBD1 (6 bases). CDR1 SGHRS and CDR2 YFSETQ come from the germline V gene. V was trimmed by 0 bases and J by 2 bases, leaving 17 bases between them. The CDR3 spans 17 residues. The CDR3 spells CASSLDRVFTQNYGYTF. For the CDR3, the DNA is TGCGCCAGCAGCTTGGACAGGGTTTTTACCCAGAACTATGGCTACACCTTC.

This sequence joins TRBV7-8 and TRBJ1-2; D ambiguous. CDR1 is SGHVS, CDR2 FQNEAQ, per germline. This CDR3 region has 13 residues. Trimming left V 1 base short and J 4 bases short, with 7 bases between. The chain's CDR3 is CASSLGLSYGYTF. CDR3 sequence (DNA): TGTGCCAGCAGCTTAGGCCTGAGCTATGGCTACACCTTC.

The chain recombines TRBV27 with TRBJ2-1, with 12 nucleotides matching TRBD1. The ends lost 8 bases at V and 9 bases at J; junction bases unmatched: 8. The germline gives CDR1 MNHEY, CDR2 SMNVEV (reference sequence). This CDR3 has 14 residues. CDR3 nucleotide sequence: TGTGCCAGCGGACCGGGACAGGGGGCAGGTGAGCAGTTCTTC. Amino acid sequence: CASGPGQGAGEQFF.

This chain links TRBV5-8 with TRBJ2-1; the D gene is possibly TRBD2 (6 bases). Germline V gene lookup returns CDR1 SGHTS and CDR2 YDEGEE. This CDR3 has 13 amino acids. Trimming removed 2 bases at V and 8 bases at J, with 11 bases between. CDR3 in DNA: TGTGCCAGCAGCTTCCAACCGGGGGATGAGCAGTTCTTC. Translating gives CASSFQPGDEQFF. Supplemented by reference TRBV5-8 and TRBJ2-1, the full variable domain reads EAGVTQSPTHLIKTRGQQATLRCSPISGHTSVYWYQQALGLGLQFLLWYDEGEERNRGNFPPRFSGRQFPNYSSELNVNALELEDSALYLCASSFQPGDEQFFGPGTRLTVL.

The V gene is TRBV6-5, the J gene TRBJ1-5, with TRBD1 identical over 8 bases. Trimming cost V 5 bases and J 5 bases; bases outside gene matches: 5. There are 14 residues in the CDR3. Germline V gene data show CDR1 as MNHEY and CDR2 as SVGAGI. The CDR3 reads CASSPDRGDQPQHF. Here the CDR3 DNA reads TGTGCCAGCAGTCCAGACAGGGGTGATCAGCCCCAGCATTTT.

The chain joins TRBV18 to TRBJ1-1, with 7 bases fitting TRBD1. The CDR3 spans 14 residues. V dropped 8 bases and J dropped 0; count of bases not matched to a gene: 6. Germline CDR1 is KGHSH and CDR2 is LQKENI. The DNA for the CDR3 is TGTGCCAGCGGACGGGACAGACTGAACACTGAAGCTTTCTTT. Translated, it gives CASGRDRLNTEAFF.

CDR3 nucleotide sequence: TGTGCCAGCAGCTTAACAGCGGGGGTGGGAGAGACCCAGTACTTC. It encodes CASSLTAGVGETQYF. The genes are TRBV7-9 and TRBJ2-5; 8 bases are shared with TRBD2. Germline-derived CDR1 and CDR2 are SEHNR and FQNEAQ (reference sequence). The CDR3 runs to 15 residues. V gave up 2 bases and J gave up 4 bases; unmatched junction bases: 6.

The chain joins TRBV19 to TRBJ2-1; 9 bases align to TRBD1. The CDR3 covers 15 residues. Germline loops: CDR1 LNHDA, CDR2 SQIVND (reference sequence). Losses at the gene ends were 6 bases for V and 2 bases for J; bases not matched to a gene: 5. The CDR3 loop reads CASRSGTGTYNEQFF. The CDR3, as DNA: TGTGCCAGTAGATCCGGGACAGGGACCTACAATGAGCAGTTCTTC.

The rearrangement links TRBV13 to TRBJ2-1, with D perhaps matching TRBD2 (6 bases). V was clipped by 3 bases and J by 7 bases, with 16 bases between them. Germline V lookup: CDR1 PRHDT, CDR2 FYEKMQ (reference sequence). This CDR3 region has 15 residues. Here the CDR3 DNA reads TGTGCCAGCAGCTTGTTGGCGGGGTCCTGGAATGAGCAGTTCTTC. Encoded protein: CASSLLAGSWNEQFF.

The sample holds one count of this clone. The chain employs TRBV5-1 and TRBJ1-2; possible D gene TRBD1, 6 bases. The germline CDR1 and CDR2 sequences are SGHRS and YFSETQ. This CDR3 is 15 amino acids long. V dropped 0 bases and J dropped 5 bases, with 14 bases sitting between them. CDR3 in DNA: TGCGCCAGCAGCTTGGATCCAGGGGAAGGATATGGCTACACCTTC. This translates into CASSLDPGEGYGYTF.

This clone was detected once. The chain employs TRBV5-4 and TRBJ2-1, with 11 nucleotides matching TRBD1. J was trimmed by 3 bases and V by 4 bases; bases with no gene match: 6. Germline values: CDR1 SGHNT, CDR2 YYREEE (reference sequence). The CDR3 is 16 amino acids. Here the CDR3 reads CASSPTGTGGYNEQFF. The CDR3, as DNA: TGTGCCAGCAGCCCCACCGGGACAGGGGGCTACAATGAGCAGTTCTTC.

The rearrangement links TRBV25-1 to TRBJ1-2; 8 nucleotides align to TRBD1. Trimming at V came to 4 bases and at J to 8 bases, leaving 12 bases not matched to a gene. The CDR3 spans 15 residues. The V gene's germline CDR1 is MGHDK and CDR2 SYGVNS. The CDR3 loop reads CASSGLWPRQGGYTF. CDR3 DNA sequence: TGTGCCAGCAGTGGCCTATGGCCCCGACAGGGGGGCTACACCTTC.

V gene TRBV7-3 combines with J gene TRBJ1-3; D remains ambiguous. The CDR3 loop spans 13 amino acids. V was clipped by 1 base and J by 8 bases, with 9 bases between them. Germline-derived CDR1 and CDR2 are SGHTA and FQGTGA. The CDR3 nucleotides read TGTGCCAGCAGCTTAAGAGGGAGGCACACCATATATTTT. Protein sequence: CASSLRGRHTIYF.

This clone was counted a single time. Sequence at one end of the junction differs from germline and may be a read error. This chain uses TRBV6-5 with TRBJ2-3, with 8 bases matching TRBD1. The germline V gene has CDR1 MNHEY and CDR2 SVGAGI. The CDR3 length is 15 residues. CDR3 nucleotides: TGTGCCAGCAGTGACTCAGGACAGGGACCAGATACGCAGTATTTT. Its translation: CASSDSGQGPDTQYF.

This sequence joins TRBV25-1 and TRBJ1-2; no reliable D call. CDR1 is MGHDK, CDR2 SYGVNS, per germline. The V and J ends lost 3 bases and 9 bases respectively, with 8 bases between them. The CDR3 contains 11 residues. The CDR3, as DNA: TGTGCCAGCAGTGATTTCGGGAGCTACACCTTC. Protein product: CASSDFGSYTF.

This clone was observed once. The gene calls are TRBV4-1 and TRBJ1-5; TRBD1 agrees at 8 bases. CDR1 is MGHRA and CDR2 is YSYEKL in the germline V gene. There are 16 residues in the CDR3. The V and J ends lost 0 bases and 9 bases, in that order; junction bases with no gene match: 10. CDR3 nucleotide sequence: TGCGCCAGCAGCCAAGATCCCACAGGGGGATCATGGCCCCAGCATTTT. It codes for CASSQDPTGGSWPQHF.

The chain carries TRBV25-1 and TRBJ2-7, with 10 bases identical to TRBD2. J gave up 3 bases and V 5 bases, and 4 bases lay outside the gene matches. The CDR3 contains 14 residues. Germline CDR1 reads MGHDK; CDR2 reads SYGVNS. The CDR3 region has the DNA TGTGCCAGCAGTCAAGCGGGGGGGGTCTACGAGCAGTACTTC. Its translation: CASSQAGGVYEQYF.

The chain recombines TRBV16 with TRBJ2-2, with 10 bases aligning to TRBD1. This CDR3 comprises 16 residues. The germline V gene has CDR1 KGHSY and CDR2 FQNENV. Trimming took 4 bases from V and 3 from J; bases not matched to a gene: 5. CDR3 amino acids: CASSPTGTGDTGELFF. The CDR3 DNA reads TGTGCCAGCAGCCCCACCGGGACAGGGGACACCGGGGAGCTGTTTTTT.

The chain uses TRBV5-4 and TRBJ1-6; possibly TRBD1 for D (5 bases). This CDR3 has 15 residues. Germline values: CDR1 SGHNT, CDR2 YYREEE (reference sequence). The V end lost 0 bases, the J end lost 9 bases, and 13 bases lay between the germline ends. The CDR3 loop is CASSLERGRSSPLHF. The CDR3, as DNA: TGTGCCAGCAGCTTGGAGAGGGGCAGGAGTTCACCCCTCCACTTT.

The CDR3 coding sequence is TGTGCCAGCAGGAATTGGGGACAGGGTGGGCCAGGGGATCAGCCCCAGCATTTT. Amino acid sequence: CASRNWGQGGPGDQPQHF. The chain uses TRBV7-8 and TRBJ1-5, with 9 nucleotides matching TRBD1. The CDR3 has 18 residues. Trimming took 6 bases from V and 5 from J; bases not matched to a gene: 17. Per the germline V gene, CDR1 is SGHVS and CDR2 is FQNEAQ.

The chain employs TRBV30 and TRBJ1-5; TRBD1 matches 7 bases. Germline V gene sequence: CDR1 GTSNPN, CDR2 SVGIG (reference sequence). This CDR3 region has 12 residues. J lost 9 bases, V lost 3 bases, and 5 bases had no gene match. CDR3 in amino acids: CAWRTGSGPQHF. CDR3 DNA: TGTGCCTGGAGGACAGGGTCCGGGCCCCAGCATTTT.